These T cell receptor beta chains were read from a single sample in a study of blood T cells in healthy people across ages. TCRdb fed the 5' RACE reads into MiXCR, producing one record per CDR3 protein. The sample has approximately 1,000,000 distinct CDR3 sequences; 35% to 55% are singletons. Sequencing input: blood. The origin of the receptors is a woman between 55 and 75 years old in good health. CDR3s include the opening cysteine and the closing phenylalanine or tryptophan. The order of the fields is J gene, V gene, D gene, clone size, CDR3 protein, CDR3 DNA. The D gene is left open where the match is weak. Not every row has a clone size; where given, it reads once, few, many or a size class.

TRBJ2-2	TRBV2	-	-	CASSDIKGRITGELFF	TGTGCCAGCAGTGATATTAAAGGGAGGATCACCGGGGAGCTGTTTTTT
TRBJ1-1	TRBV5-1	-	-	CASSLHRGTGTEAFF	TGCGCCAGCAGCTTGCACCGCGGAACAGGCACTGAAGCTTTCTTT
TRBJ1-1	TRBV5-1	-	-	CASSLDEAPRTEAFF	TGCGCCAGCAGCTTAGACGAGGCTCCGAGAACTGAAGCTTTCTTT
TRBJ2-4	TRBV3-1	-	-	CASSRDLADSIQYF	TGTGCCAGCAGCCGAGATTTAGCCGACAGCATTCAGTACTTC
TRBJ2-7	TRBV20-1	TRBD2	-	CSARVSGRMHEQYF	TGCAGTGCTAGAGTAAGCGGGAGGATGCACGAGCAGTACTTC
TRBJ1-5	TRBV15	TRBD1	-	CATSGQGQQPQHF	TGTGCCACCAGTGGACAGGGACAGCAGCCCCAGCATTTT
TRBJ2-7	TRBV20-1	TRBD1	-	CSARDAGTGDEQYF	TGCAGTGCTAGAGACGCCGGGACAGGGGACGAGCAGTACTTC
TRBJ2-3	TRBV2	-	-	CASSGGRGTTDTQYF	TGTGCCAGCAGTGGGGGGCGCGGGACCACAGATACGCAGTATTTT
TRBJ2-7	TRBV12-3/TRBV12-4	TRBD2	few	CASSPHTASGSIYEQYF	TGTGCCAGCAGTCCACACACGGCTAGCGGGAGTATCTACGAGCAGTACTTC
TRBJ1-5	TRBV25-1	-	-	CASSIGDQPQHF	TGTGCCAGCAGTATCGGGGACCAGCCCCAGCATTTT
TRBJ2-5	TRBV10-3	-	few	CAISPAGETQYF	TGTGCCATCAGCCCAGCGGGAGAGACCCAGTACTTC
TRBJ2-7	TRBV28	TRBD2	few	CASSSRGRTTSGTTLYEQYF	TGTGCCAGCAGTTCCCGGGGCCGGACAACCTCCGGGACTACGCTATACGAGCAGTACTTC
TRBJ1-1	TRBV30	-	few	CAWNRVLNTEAFF	TGTGCCTGGAACAGGGTTTTGAACACTGAAGCTTTCTTT
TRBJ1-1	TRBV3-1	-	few	CASSQDWDGDTEAFF	TGTGCCAGCAGCCAAGATTGGGACGGGGACACTGAAGCTTTCTTT
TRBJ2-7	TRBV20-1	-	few	CSARHSYEQYF	TGCAGTGCTAGACACAGCTACGAGCAGTACTTC
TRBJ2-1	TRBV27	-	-	CASSKERPGHHGNEQFF	TGTGCCAGTTCGAAGGAGAGGCCGGGACACCACGGCAATGAGCAGTTCTTC
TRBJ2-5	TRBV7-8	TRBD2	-	CASSPLAGGRRIFQETQYF	TGTGCCAGCAGCCCATTAGCGGGAGGGCGCCGAATATTCCAAGAGACCCAGTACTTC
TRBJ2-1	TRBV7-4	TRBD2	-	CASSFRSASGSDLDEQFF	TGTGCCAGCAGCTTTAGATCGGCTAGCGGGAGCGACCTGGATGAGCAGTTCTTC
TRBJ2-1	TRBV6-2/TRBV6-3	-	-	CASSYPLGGVVDGEQFF	TGTGCCAGCAGTTACCCCCTCGGCGGGGTCGTCGACGGTGAGCAGTTCTTC
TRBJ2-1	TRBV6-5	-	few	CASSYVRSGSEQFF	TGTGCCAGCAGTTATGTCAGATCGGGGAGTGAGCAGTTCTTC
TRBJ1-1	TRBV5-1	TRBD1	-	CASSRDRVNSEAFF	TGCGCCAGCAGCCGGGACAGGGTCAATAGTGAAGCTTTCTTT
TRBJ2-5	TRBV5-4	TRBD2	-	CASSRAASGQETQYF	TGTGCCAGCAGTCGCGCGGCTAGCGGACAAGAGACCCAGTACTTC
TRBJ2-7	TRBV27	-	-	CASSSGSSTYEQYF	TGTGCCAGCAGTTCCGGGTCTTCGACCTACGAGCAGTACTTC
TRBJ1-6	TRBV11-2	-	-	CASSSNRGFNSPLHF	TGTGCCAGCAGCTCTAACCGGGGTTTTAATTCACCCCTCCACTTT
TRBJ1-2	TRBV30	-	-	CAWDTLNGYTF	TGTGCCTGGGACACCTTAAACGGCTACACCTTC
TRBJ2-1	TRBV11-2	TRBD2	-	CASSRLAGGNRQFF	TGTGCCAGCAGCCGACTAGCGGGAGGCAATAGGCAGTTCTTC
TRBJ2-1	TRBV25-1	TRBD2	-	CASSGPRTSGSSNEQFF	TGTGCCAGCAGTGGCCCCCGTACTAGCGGGAGTAGCAATGAGCAGTTCTTC
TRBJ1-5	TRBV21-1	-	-	CASSNGGKRDNQPQHF	TGTGCCAGCAGCAATGGGGGGAAGCGGGACAATCAGCCCCAGCATTTT
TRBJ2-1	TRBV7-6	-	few	CASSLILGNEQFF	TGTGCCAGCAGCTTAATTCTGGGCAATGAGCAGTTCTTC
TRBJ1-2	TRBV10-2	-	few	CASSDTTGSNGYTF	TGCGCCAGCAGCGACACGACAGGCTCAAATGGCTACACCTTC
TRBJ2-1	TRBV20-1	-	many	CSASDNEQFF	TGCAGTGCTAGCGACAATGAGCAGTTCTTC
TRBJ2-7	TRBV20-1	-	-	CSARDRSTSYEQYF	TGCAGTGCTAGAGATCGCTCTACCTCCTACGAGCAGTACTTC
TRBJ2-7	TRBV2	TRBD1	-	CASSEADRVGEQYF	TGTGCCAGCAGTGAAGCCGACAGGGTAGGCGAGCAGTACTTC
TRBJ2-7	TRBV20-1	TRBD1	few	CSARGHARDRSYEQYF	TGCAGTGCTAGAGGCCACGCCCGGGACAGATCCTACGAGCAGTACTTC
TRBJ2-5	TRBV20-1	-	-	CSASGDLVAQETQYF	TGCAGTGCTAGCGGAGACCTCGTGGCTCAAGAGACCCAGTACTTC
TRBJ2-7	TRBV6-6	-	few	CASSYPGQAYEQYF	TGTGCCAGCAGTTACCCGGGACAAGCCTACGAGCAGTACTTC
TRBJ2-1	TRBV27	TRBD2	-	CASSSSAGGSGTFF	TGTGCCAGCAGTTCCTCAGCGGGAGGATCCGGGACGTTCTTC
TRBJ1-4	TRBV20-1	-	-	CSAAREGEKLFF	TGCAGTGCAGCCAGGGAAGGAGAAAAACTGTTTTTT
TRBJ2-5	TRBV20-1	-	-	CSASPWSEETQYF	TGCAGTGCTAGCCCCTGGTCCGAAGAGACCCAGTACTTC
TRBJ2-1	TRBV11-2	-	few	CASSLEILRNEQFF	TGTGCCAGCAGCTTAGAGATCCTTAGGAATGAGCAGTTCTTC
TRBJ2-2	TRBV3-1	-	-	CASSAMPGAGELFF	TGTGCCAGCAGTGCTATGCCTGGGGCCGGGGAGCTGTTTTTT
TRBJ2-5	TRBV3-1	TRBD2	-	CASSQGGVETQYF	TGTGCCAGCAGCCAGGGGGGGGTTGAGACCCAGTACTTC
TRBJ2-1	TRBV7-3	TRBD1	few	CASSLNDRGPYNEQFF	TGTGCCAGCAGCTTAAACGACAGGGGGCCCTACAATGAGCAGTTCTTC